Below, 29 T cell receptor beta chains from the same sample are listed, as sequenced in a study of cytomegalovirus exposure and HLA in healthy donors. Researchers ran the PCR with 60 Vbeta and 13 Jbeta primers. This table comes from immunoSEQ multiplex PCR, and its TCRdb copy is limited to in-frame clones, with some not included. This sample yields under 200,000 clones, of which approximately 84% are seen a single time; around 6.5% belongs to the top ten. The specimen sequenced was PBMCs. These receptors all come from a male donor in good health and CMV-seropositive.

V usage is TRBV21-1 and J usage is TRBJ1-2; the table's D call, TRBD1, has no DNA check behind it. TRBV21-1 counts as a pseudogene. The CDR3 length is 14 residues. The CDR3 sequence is CASSKAGTYYGYTF. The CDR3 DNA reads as TGTGCCAGCAGCAAAGCTGGGACATACTATGGCTACACCTTC.

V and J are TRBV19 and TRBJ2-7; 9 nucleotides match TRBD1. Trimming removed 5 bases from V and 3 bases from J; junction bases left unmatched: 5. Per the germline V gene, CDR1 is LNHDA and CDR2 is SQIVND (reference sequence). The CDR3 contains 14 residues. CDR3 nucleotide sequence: TGTGCCAGTAGTTACCGGGACAGGGTCTACGAGCAGTACTTC. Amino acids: CASSYRDRVYEQYF.

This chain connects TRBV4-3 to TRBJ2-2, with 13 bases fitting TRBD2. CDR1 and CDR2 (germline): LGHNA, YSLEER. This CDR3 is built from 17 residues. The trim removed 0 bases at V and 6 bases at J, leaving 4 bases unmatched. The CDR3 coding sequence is TGCGCCAGCAGCCAAGAGGGACTAGCGGGAACAGCCGGGGAGCTGTTTTTT. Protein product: CASSQEGLAGTAGELFF.

The CDR3 coding sequence is TGTGCCAGTAGACCCAAGACTAGCGGGACATACACAGATACGCAGTATTTT. Translating it yields CASRPKTSGTYTDTQYF. This chain connects TRBV19 to TRBJ2-3; 11 nucleotides line up with TRBD2. The CDR3 sequence is 17 residues long. V lost 6 bases, J lost 2 bases, and 10 bases stayed unmatched. Germline-derived CDR1 and CDR2 are LNHDA and SQIVND (reference sequence). The full variable domain, completed using reference TRBV19 and TRBJ2-3, is DGGITQSPKYLFRKEGQNVTLSCEQNLNHDAMYWYRQDPGQGLRLIYYSQIVNDFQKGDIAEGYSVSREKKESFPLTVTSAQKNPTAFYLCASRPKTSGTYTDTQYFGPGTRLTVL.

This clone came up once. The CDR3 sequence: CASSYSQRDSYEQYF. The CDR3 DNA sequence: TGTGCCAGCAGTTACTCCCAGAGGGACTCCTACGAGCAGTACTTC. This sequence joins TRBV6-6 and TRBJ2-7, with D maybe TRBD2 (5 bases). The CDR3 has 15 residues. V lost 0 bases and J 0 bases, leaving 9 bases between the germline ends. CDR1 is MNHNY, CDR2 SVGAGI, per germline (reference sequence).

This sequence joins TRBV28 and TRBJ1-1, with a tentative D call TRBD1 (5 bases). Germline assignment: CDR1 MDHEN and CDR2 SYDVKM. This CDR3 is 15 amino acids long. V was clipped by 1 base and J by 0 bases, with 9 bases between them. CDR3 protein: CASSLYGAMNTEAFF. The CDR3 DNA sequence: TGTGCCAGCAGTTTATATGGGGCCATGAACACTGAAGCTTTCTTT.

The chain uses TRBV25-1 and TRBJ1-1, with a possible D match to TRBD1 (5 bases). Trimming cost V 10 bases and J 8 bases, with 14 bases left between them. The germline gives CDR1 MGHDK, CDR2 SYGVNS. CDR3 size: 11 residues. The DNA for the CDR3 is TGTGCCACCTCAAGTTGGACAGAAGCTTTCTTT. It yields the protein CATSSWTEAFF.

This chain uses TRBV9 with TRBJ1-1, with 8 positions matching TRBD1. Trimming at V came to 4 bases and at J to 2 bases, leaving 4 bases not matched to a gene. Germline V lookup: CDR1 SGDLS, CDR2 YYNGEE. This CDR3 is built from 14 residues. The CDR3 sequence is CASSPTGVNTEAFF. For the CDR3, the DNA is TGTGCCAGCAGCCCGACAGGGGTAAACACTGAAGCTTTCTTT.

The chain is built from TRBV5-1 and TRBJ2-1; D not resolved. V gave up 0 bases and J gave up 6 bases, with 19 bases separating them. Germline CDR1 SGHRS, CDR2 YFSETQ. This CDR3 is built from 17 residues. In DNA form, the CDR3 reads TGCGCCAGCAGCTTGGGAGGTATAGTAGGAAAGGTCAATGAGCAGTTCTTC. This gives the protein CASSLGGIVGKVNEQFF.

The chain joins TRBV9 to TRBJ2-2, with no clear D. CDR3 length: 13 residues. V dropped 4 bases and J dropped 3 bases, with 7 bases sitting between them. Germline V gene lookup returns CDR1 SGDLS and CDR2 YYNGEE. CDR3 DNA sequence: TGTGCCAGCAGCCAGTACCACACCGGGGAGCTGTTTTTT. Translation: CASSQYHTGELFF.

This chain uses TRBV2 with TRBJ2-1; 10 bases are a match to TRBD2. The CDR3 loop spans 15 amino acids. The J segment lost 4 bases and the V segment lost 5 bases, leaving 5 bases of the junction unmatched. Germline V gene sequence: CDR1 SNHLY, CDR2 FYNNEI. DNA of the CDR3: TGTGCCAGCAGTCCCGGACTAGCGGCATACAATGAGCAGTTCTTC. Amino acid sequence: CASSPGLAAYNEQFF.

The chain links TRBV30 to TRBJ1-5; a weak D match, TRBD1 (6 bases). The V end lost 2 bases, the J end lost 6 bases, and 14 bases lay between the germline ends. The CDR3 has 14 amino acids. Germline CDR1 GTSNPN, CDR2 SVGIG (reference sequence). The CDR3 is CAWSSGRGSQPQHF. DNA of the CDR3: TGTGCCTGGAGTTCAGGCAGGGGAAGTCAGCCCCAGCATTTT. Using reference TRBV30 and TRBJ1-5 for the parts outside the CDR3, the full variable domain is SQTIHQWPATLVQPVGSPLSLECTVEGTSNPNLYWYRQAAGRGLQLLFYSVGIGQISSEVPQNLSASRPQDRQFILSSKKLLLSDSGFYLCAWSSGRGSQPQHFGDGTRLSIL.

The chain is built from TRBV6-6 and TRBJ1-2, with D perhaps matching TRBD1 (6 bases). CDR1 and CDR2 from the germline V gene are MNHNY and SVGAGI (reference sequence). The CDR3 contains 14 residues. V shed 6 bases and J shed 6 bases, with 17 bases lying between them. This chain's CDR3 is CASSSGTGGDGYTF. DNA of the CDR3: TGTGCCAGCAGCAGCGGGACGGGGGGCGATGGCTACACCTTC.

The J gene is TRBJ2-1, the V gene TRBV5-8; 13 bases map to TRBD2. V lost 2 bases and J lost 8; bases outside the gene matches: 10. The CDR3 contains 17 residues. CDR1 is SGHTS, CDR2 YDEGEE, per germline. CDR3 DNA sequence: TGTGCCAGCAGCTTCGTGACTAGCGGGAGGATTACCGATGAGCAGTTCTTC. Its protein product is CASSFVTSGRITDEQFF.

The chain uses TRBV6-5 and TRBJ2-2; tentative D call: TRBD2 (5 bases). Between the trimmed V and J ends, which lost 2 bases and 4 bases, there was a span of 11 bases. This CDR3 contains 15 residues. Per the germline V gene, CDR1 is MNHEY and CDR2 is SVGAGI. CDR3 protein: CASSYPTRGTGELFF. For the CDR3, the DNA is TGTGCCAGCAGTTACCCGACCCGGGGCACCGGGGAGCTGTTTTTT.

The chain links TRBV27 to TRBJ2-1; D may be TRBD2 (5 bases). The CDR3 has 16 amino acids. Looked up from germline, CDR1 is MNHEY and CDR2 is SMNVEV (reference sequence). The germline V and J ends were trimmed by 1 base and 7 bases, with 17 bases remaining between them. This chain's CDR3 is CASSLYSAGLQNEQFF. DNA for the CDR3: TGTGCCAGCAGTTTATACTCGGCGGGCCTACAAAATGAGCAGTTCTTC.

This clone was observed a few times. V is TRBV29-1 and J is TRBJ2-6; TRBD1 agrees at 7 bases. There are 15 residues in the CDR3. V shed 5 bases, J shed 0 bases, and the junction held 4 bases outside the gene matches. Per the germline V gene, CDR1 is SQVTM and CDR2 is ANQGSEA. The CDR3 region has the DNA TGCAGCGTTCTGACAGGGTTCTCTGGGGCCAACGTCCTGACTTTC. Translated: CSVLTGFSGANVLTF.

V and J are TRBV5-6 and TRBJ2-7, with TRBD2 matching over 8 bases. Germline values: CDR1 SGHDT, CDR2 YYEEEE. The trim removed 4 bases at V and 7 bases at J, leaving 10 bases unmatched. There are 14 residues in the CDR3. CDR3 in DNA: TGTGCCAGCAGCCGGGGGGCCCCGGGAGGGGAGCAGTACTTC. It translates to CASSRGAPGGEQYF. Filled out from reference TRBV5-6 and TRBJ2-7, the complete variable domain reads DAGVTQSPTHLIKTRGQQVTLRCSPKSGHDTVSWYQQALGQGPQFIFQYYEEEERQRGNFPDRFSGHQFPNYSSELNVNALLLGDSALYLCASSRGAPGGEQYFGPGTRLTVT.

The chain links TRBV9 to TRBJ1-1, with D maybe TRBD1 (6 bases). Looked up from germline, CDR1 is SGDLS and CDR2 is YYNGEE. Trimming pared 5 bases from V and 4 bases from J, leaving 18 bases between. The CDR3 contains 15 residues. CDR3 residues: CASSSTGRGSTEAFF. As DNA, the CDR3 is TGTGCCAGCAGTTCCACAGGGCGCGGTAGCACTGAAGCTTTCTTT.

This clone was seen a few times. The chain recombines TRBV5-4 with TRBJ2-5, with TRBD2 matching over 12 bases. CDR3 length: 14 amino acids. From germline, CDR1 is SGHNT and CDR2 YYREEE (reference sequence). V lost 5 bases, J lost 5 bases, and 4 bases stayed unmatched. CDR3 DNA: TGTGCCAGCAGGACGCTAGCGGGAGGGGAGACCCAGTACTTC. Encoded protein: CASRTLAGGETQYF.

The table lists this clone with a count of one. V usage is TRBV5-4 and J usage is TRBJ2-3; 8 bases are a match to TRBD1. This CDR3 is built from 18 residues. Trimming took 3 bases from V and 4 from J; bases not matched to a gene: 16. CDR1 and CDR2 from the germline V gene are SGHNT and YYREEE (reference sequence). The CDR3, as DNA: TGTGCCAGCAGCTCGGGCCGGGTTGGGTCAGGGGGCGCAGATACGCAGTATTTT. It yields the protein CASSSGRVGSGGADTQYF. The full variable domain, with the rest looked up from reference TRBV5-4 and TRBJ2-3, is ETGVTQSPTHLIKTRGQQVTLRCSSQSGHNTVSWYQQALGQGPQFIFQYYREEENGRGNFPPRFSGLQFPNYSSELNVNALELDDSALYLCASSSGRVGSGGADTQYFGPGTRLTVL.

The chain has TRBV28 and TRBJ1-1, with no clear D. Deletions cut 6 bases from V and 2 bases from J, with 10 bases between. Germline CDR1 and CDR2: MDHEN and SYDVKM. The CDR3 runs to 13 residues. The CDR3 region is CASRRQYNTEAFF. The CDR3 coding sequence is TGTGCCAGCAGGCGGCAATACAACACTGAAGCTTTCTTT. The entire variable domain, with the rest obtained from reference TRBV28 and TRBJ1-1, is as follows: DVKVTQSSRYLVKRTGEKVFLECVQDMDHENMFWYRQDPGLGLRLIYFSYDVKMKEKGDIPEGYSVSREKKERFSLILESASTNQTSMYLCASRRQYNTEAFFGQGTRLTVV.

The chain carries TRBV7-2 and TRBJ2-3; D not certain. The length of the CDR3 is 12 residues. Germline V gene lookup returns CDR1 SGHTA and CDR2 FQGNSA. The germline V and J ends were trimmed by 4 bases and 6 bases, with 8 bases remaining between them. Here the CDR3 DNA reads TGTGCCAGCAGCTCCTCCGGGGATACGCAGTATTTT. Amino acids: CASSSSGDTQYF. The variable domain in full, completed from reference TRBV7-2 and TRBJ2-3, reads GAGVSQSPSNKVTEKGKDVELRCDPISGHTALYWYRQSLGQGLEFLIYFQGNSAPDKSGLPSDRFSAERTGGSVSTLTIQRTQQEDSAVYLCASSSSGDTQYFGPGTRLTVL.

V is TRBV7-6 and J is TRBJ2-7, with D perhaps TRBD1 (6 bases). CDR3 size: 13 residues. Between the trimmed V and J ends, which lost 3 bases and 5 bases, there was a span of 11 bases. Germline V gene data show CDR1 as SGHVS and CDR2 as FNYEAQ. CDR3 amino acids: CASSFGQKDEQYF. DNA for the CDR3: TGTGCCAGCAGCTTCGGACAGAAAGACGAGCAGTACTTC.

DNA of the CDR3: TGTGCCAGCAGTTTGACAGTTAGCAATCAGCCCCAGCATTTT. Translating it yields CASSLTVSNQPQHF. The V and J genes are TRBV27 and TRBJ1-5; TRBD1 might be the D (5 bases). With 3 bases removed from V and 0 bases from J, the gap between germline ends came to 6 bases. The CDR3 has 14 residues. Germline values: CDR1 MNHEY, CDR2 SMNVEV (reference sequence).

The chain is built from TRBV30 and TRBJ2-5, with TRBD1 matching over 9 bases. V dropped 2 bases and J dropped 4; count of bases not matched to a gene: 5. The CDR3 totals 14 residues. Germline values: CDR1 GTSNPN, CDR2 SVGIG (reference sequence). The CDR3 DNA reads TGTGCCTGGAGTCCCGGGACAGGGCTAGAGACCCAGTACTTC. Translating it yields CAWSPGTGLETQYF.

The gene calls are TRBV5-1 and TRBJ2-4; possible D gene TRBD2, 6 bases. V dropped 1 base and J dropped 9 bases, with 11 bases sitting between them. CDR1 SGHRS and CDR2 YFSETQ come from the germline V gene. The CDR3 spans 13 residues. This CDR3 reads CASSLWRDGIQYF. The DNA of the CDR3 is TGCGCCAGCAGCTTGTGGCGGGACGGCATTCAGTACTTC.

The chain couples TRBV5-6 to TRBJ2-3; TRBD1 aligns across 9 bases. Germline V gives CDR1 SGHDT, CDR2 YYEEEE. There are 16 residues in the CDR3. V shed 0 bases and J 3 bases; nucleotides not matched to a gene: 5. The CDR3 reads CASSLEWTGETDTQYF. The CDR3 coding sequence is TGTGCCAGCAGCTTGGAATGGACAGGGGAAACAGATACGCAGTATTTT. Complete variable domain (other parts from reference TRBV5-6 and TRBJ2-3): DAGVTQSPTHLIKTRGQQVTLRCSPKSGHDTVSWYQQALGQGPQFIFQYYEEEERQRGNFPDRFSGHQFPNYSSELNVNALLLGDSALYLCASSLEWTGETDTQYFGPGTRLTVL.

CDR3 loop: CASSSTMGTSSYNEQFF. The CDR3 DNA reads as TGCGCCAGCAGCTCCACGATGGGGACTAGCTCCTACAATGAGCAGTTCTTC. This chain uses TRBV4-1 with TRBJ2-1, with TRBD2 identical over 8 bases. The germline V gene encodes CDR1 MGHRA and CDR2 YSYEKL. The V segment lost 5 bases and the J segment 0 bases; nucleotides outside the gene matches: 9. CDR3 length: 17 amino acids.